This T cell receptor beta chain derives from a study of T cell changes during pregnancy in multiple sclerosis. There are 20 residues in the CDR3. Per germline, CDR1 SGDLS and CDR2 YYNGEE. Trimming left V 0 bases short and J 4 bases short, with 26 bases between. Generated by immunoSEQ multiplex PCR, the TCRdb table keeps only in-frame clones and is missing some. The profile shows tens of thousands of clones, more than 80% of them singletons. The gene calls are TRBV9 and TRBJ2-1; D is perhaps TRBD2 (6 bases). The specimen was CD4+ T cells from peripheral blood mononuclear cells, collected before pregnancy. The sequence derives from a female donor with multiple sclerosis, enrolled in a pregnancy study. CDR3: CASSVAPPSGRRTLYNEQFF. The CDR3 bases are TGTGCCAGCAGCGTAGCTCCGCCCAGCGGGCGGAGGACCCTATACAATGAGCAGTTCTTC.